The T cell receptor beta chain described here comes from a study of T cells after somatic rescue of genetic block. Germline CDR1 is SGHTA and CDR2 is FQGNSA. Unmatched junction bases numbered 8, after V lost 5 bases and J lost 3 bases. This CDR3 contains 15 residues. Data came from immunoSEQ multiplex PCR; TCRdb stores just in-frame clones and leaves some out. The sample consists of under 150,000 clones, around nine tenths of them appearing once. The chain employs TRBV7-2 and TRBJ2-7, with 9 bases aligning to TRBD2. The material sequenced was peripheral blood mononuclear cells (PBMCs). The receptor was derived from a woman under 30. CDR3 bases: TGTGCCAGCAGCCTAAATAGCGGGGGCTTCTACGAGCAGTACTTC. Translated: CASSLNSGGFYEQYF.